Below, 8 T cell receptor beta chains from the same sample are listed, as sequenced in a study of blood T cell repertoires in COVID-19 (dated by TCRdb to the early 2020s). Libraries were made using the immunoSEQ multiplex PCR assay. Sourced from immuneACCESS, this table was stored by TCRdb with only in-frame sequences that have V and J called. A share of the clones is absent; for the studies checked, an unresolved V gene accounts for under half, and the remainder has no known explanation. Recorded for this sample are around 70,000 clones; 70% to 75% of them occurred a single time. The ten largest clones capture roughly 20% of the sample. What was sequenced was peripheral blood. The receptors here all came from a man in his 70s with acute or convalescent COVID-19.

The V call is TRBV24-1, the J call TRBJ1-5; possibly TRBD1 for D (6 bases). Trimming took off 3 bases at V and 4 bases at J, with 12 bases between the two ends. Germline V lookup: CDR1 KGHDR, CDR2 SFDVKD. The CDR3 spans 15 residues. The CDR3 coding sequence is TGTGCCACCAGTGATAATACAGGGTTTAATCAGCCCCAGCATTTT. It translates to CATSDNTGFNQPQHF.

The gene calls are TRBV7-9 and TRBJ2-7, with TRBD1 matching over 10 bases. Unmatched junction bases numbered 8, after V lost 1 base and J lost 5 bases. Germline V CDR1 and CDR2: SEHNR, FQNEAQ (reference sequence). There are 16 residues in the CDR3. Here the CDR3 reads CASSLGRGDRGDEQYF. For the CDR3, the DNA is TGTGCCAGCAGCTTAGGGAGGGGGGACAGGGGAGACGAGCAGTACTTC.

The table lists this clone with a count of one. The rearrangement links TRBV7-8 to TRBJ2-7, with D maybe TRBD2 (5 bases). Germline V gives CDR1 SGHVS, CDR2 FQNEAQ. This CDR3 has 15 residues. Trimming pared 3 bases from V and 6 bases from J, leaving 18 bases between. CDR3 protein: CASSFWGAVNGEQYF. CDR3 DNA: TGTGCCAGCAGCTTTTGGGGAGCGGTTAATGGCGAGCAGTACTTC.

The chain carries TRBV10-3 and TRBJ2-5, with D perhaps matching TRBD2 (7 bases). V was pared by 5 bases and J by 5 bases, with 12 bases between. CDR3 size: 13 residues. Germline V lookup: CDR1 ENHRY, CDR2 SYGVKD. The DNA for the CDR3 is TGTGCCATCAGTAGGGGGGGCAGGGAGACCCAGTACTTC. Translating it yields CAISRGGRETQYF.

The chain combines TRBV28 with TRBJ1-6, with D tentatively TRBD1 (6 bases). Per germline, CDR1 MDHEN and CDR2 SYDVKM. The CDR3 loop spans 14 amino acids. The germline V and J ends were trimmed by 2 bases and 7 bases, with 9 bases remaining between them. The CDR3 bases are TGTGCCAGCAGTTTAGTCCAGGGGAATTCACCCCTCCACTTT. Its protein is CASSLVQGNSPLHF. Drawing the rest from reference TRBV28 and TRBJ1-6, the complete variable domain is DVKVTQSSRYLVKRTGEKVFLECVQDMDHENMFWYRQDPGLGLRLIYFSYDVKMKEKGDIPEGYSVSREKKERFSLILESASTNQTSMYLCASSLVQGNSPLHFGNGTRLTVT.

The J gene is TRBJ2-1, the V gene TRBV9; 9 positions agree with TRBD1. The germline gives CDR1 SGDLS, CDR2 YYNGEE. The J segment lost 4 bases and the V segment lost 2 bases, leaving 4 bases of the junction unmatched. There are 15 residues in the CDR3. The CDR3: CASSVWDRAYNEQFF. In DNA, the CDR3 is TGTGCCAGCAGCGTGTGGGACAGGGCTTACAATGAGCAGTTCTTC.

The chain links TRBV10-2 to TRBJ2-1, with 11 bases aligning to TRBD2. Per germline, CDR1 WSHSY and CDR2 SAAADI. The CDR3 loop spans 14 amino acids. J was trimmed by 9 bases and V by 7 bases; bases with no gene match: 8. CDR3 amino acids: CASNLAGGRGEQFF. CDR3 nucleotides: TGCGCCAGCAATCTAGCGGGAGGCCGCGGTGAGCAGTTCTTC.

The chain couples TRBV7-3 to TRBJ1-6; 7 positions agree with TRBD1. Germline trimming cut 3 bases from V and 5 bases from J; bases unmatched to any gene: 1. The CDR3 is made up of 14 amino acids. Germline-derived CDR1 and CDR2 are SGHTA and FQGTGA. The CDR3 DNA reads TGTGCCAGCAGCTTTACAGGGGATAATTCACCCCTCCACTTT. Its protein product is CASSFTGDNSPLHF.